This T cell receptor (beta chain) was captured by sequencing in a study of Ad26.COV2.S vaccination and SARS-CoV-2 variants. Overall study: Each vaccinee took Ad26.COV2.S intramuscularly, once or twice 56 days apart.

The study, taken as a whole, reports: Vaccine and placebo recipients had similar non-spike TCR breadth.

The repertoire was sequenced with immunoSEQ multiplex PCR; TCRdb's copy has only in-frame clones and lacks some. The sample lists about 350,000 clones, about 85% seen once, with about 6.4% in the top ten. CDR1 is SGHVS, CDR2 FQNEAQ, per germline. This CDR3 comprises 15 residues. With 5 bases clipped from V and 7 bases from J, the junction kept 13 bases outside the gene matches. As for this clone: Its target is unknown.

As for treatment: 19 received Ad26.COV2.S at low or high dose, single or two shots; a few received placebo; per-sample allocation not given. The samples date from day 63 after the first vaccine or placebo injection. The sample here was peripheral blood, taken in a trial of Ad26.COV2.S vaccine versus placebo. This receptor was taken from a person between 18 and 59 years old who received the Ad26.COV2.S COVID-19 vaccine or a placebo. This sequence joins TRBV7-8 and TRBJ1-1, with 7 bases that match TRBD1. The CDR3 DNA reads TGTGCCAGCAGCACACCGAGGACAGGCGGTGGTGAAGCTTTCTTT. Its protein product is CASSTPRTGGGEAFF.